These T cell receptor beta chains were read from a single sample in a study of T-cell reconstitution after alpha-beta-depleted transplantation in children. TCRdb recomputed calls from the PCR reads with MiXCR, one row per CDR3 protein. This table holds a few hundred thousand distinct CDR3 sequences, around an eighth found once. Source: PBMCs from the stem cell graft donor, taken from the stem cell graft. The source is a human donor who donated a stem cell graft to a child with combined immunodeficiency. Each CDR3 is given with its conserved first and last residue. A D gene is named only where the DNA matches it firmly. The size field is filled for only some rows; it gives once, few, many or a size class.

>TRBJ2-1|.|TRBD1|TRBV12-3/TRBV12-4
CASSPTGVEQFF
TGTGCCAGCAGCCCGACAGGGGTTGAGCAGTTCTTC
>TRBJ2-7|.|.|TRBV27
CASSLTARTYEQYF
TGTGCCAGCAGTTTGACAGCAAGGACCTACGAGCAGTACTTC
>TRBJ2-2|.|.|TRBV7-9
CAWAVANTGELFF
TGTGCATGGGCGGTTGCGAACACCGGGGAGCTGTTTTTT
>TRBJ2-2|.|.|TRBV7-8
CASSLDRENTGELFF
TGTGCCAGCAGCTTAGACAGGGAGAACACCGGGGAGCTGTTTTTT
>TRBJ2-7|.|TRBD1|TRBV5-5
CASSRASGQGYEQYF
TGTGCCAGCAGCCGTGCGTCGGGACAGGGCTACGAGCAGTACTTC
>TRBJ2-1|.|TRBD2|TRBV12-3/TRBV12-4
CASSSTSGRGYEQFF
TGTGCCAGCAGTAGCACTAGCGGGAGGGGGTATGAGCAGTTCTTC
>TRBJ2-7|many|.|TRBV12-3/TRBV12-4
CASSSQGPYEQYF
TGTGCCAGCAGCTCACAGGGTCCCTACGAGCAGTACTTC
>TRBJ1-1|.|TRBD1|TRBV6-5
CASSYRGLTEAFF
TGTGCCAGCAGTTACAGGGGGCTTACTGAAGCTTTCTTT
>TRBJ2-4|.|TRBD1|TRBV5-1
CASSRNHRDSPLAKNIQYF
TGCGCCAGCAGCCGAAACCACCGGGACAGTCCACTAGCCAAAAACATTCAGTACTTC
>TRBJ2-2|many|.|TRBV12-3/TRBV12-4
CASSFQGYTGELFF
TGTGCCAGCAGTTTCCAGGGGTACACCGGGGAGCTGTTTTTT
>TRBJ2-2|many|.|TRBV6-1
CASSQPWTVEHPPGELFF
TGTGCCAGCAGTCAACCATGGACAGTCGAACATCCACCGGGGGAGCTGTTTTTT
>TRBJ1-2|.|.|TRBV12-3/TRBV12-4
CASSRRRGYTF
TGTGCCAGCAGCCGACGTAGGGGCTACACCTTC
>TRBJ2-7|many|.|TRBV5-1
CASSLARGYEQYF
TGCGCCAGCAGCTTGGCTCGGGGTTACGAGCAGTACTTC
>TRBJ2-4|many|.|TRBV6-1
CASGLGGARDIQYF
TGTGCCAGCGGTCTTGGGGGGGCGCGGGACATTCAGTACTTC
>TRBJ2-7|.|.|TRBV6-2/TRBV6-3
CASSYSTSSYEQYF
TGTGCCAGCAGTTACTCGACTAGCTCCTACGAGCAGTACTTC
>TRBJ2-1|many|TRBD1|TRBV20-1
CSARDGTGGYNEQFF
TGCAGTGCTAGAGATGGGACAGGGGGCTACAATGAGCAGTTCTTC
>TRBJ2-5|.|.|TRBV11-2
CASSSRLAAETQYF
TGTGCCAGCAGTTCTCGCCTAGCCGCGGAGACCCAGTACTTC
>TRBJ2-3|.|.|TRBV15
CATSRGTEPTDTQYF
TGTGCCACCAGCAGAGGGACCGAACCCACTGATACGCAGTATTTT
>TRBJ1-6|few|.|TRBV9
CASSSLQGWNSPLHF
TGTGCCAGCAGCTCGCTTCAGGGGTGGAATTCACCCCTCCACTTT